A single sample gave rise to the 30 T cell receptor beta chains below, sequenced in a study of T-cell reconstitution after alpha-beta-depleted transplantation in children. Unique molecular identifiers were incorporated during preparation of the TCRbeta library. One entry per CDR3 protein results from TCRdb running MiXCR on the PCR reads. The repertoire holds 80,000 to 95,000 distinct CDR3 sequences, with 6.5% to 8.5% as singletons. This sample comprised PBMCs from the stem cell graft donor, obtained from the stem cell graft. The receptors were gathered from a human donor who donated a stem cell graft to a child with congenital amegakaryocytic thrombocytopenia.

This clonotype appeared many times. The chain is built from TRBV14 and TRBJ1-2; 9 bases match TRBD1. Germline values: CDR1 SGHDN, CDR2 FVKESK. J lost 3 bases, V lost 4 bases, and 0 bases had no gene match. The CDR3 extends over 13 amino acids. In DNA form, the CDR3 reads TGTGCCAGCAGCCGGGACAGGGACTATGGCTACACCTTC. It specifies CASSRDRDYGYTF.

This clonotype was counted ten times or more. The V and J genes are TRBV20-1 and TRBJ2-7; D is perhaps TRBD1 or TRBD2 (5 bases each). The ends were cut back, 1 base at V and 0 bases at J, with 13 bases in the middle. Germline V gene lookup returns CDR1 DFQATT and CDR2 SNEGSKA (reference sequence). The CDR3 totals 15 residues. The CDR3 spells CSARGDDGYSYEQYF. CDR3 nucleotides: TGCAGTGCTAGAGGGGACGACGGATACTCCTACGAGCAGTACTTC.

This clonotype was counted many times. The V call is TRBV12-3 or TRBV12-4, the J call TRBJ1-5, with D maybe TRBD1 (5 bases). The CDR3 has 14 amino acids. V shed 5 bases and J shed 6 bases, with 14 bases lying between them. For the CDR3, the DNA is TGTGCCAGCAGTGGGCCAGGGTTTAGTCAGCCCCAGCATTTT. Translated, it gives CASSGPGFSQPQHF.

This clonotype showed up many times. For the CDR3, the DNA is TGTGCCAGCAGATACCAACAGGGAGTCTCTGGAAACACCATATATTTT. Translated: CASRYQQGVSGNTIYF. The rearrangement uses TRBV12-3 or TRBV12-4 and TRBJ1-3; D is possibly TRBD1 (6 bases). The CDR3 loop spans 16 amino acids. Trimming took off 6 bases at V and 0 bases at J, with 15 bases between the two ends.

This clonotype was seen many times. In nucleotides, the CDR3 is TGTGCCAGCAGCCAAGGGACAGGGACAGAGACCCAGTACTTC. The encoded protein is CASSQGTGTETQYF. This rearrangement joins TRBV4-2 to TRBJ2-5; 8 bases are shared with TRBD1. Germline V lookup: CDR1 LGHNA, CDR2 YNFKEQ. Germline trimming cut 1 base from V and 4 bases from J; bases unmatched to any gene: 2. The CDR3 has 14 residues.

The sample holds many counts of this clonotype. The J gene is TRBJ2-7, the V gene TRBV12-3 or TRBV12-4, with no clear D. Trimming removed 3 bases from V and 1 base from J, with 4 bases in between. CDR3 length: 12 amino acids. CDR3 sequence reads: CASSFNSYEQYF. The CDR3 nucleotides are TGTGCCAGCAGTTTCAATTCCTACGAGCAGTACTTC.

Only a few counts were recorded for this clonotype. This rearrangement joins TRBV3-1 to TRBJ1-1, with D perhaps matching TRBD1 (6 bases). The CDR3 length is 14 residues. The germline CDR1 and CDR2 sequences are LGHDT and YNNKEL (reference sequence). V gave up 1 base and J gave up 5 bases, with 11 bases separating them. CDR3 protein: CASSQGRGWTEAFF. CDR3 coding DNA: TGTGCCAGCAGCCAAGGCAGGGGATGGACTGAAGCTTTCTTT. The full variable domain, rest sourced from reference TRBV3-1 and TRBJ1-1, is DTAVSQTPKYLVTQMGNDKSIKCEQNLGHDTMYWYKQDSKKFLKIMFSYNNKELIINETVPNRFSPKSPDKAHLNLHINSLELGDSAVYFCASSQGRGWTEAFFGQGTRLTVV.

This clonotype was counted at least ten times. The rearrangement uses TRBV29-1 and TRBJ1-1; the D gene is possibly TRBD1 (6 bases). With 7 bases removed from V and 4 bases from J, the gap between germline ends came to 13 bases. Per germline, CDR1 SQVTM and CDR2 ANQGSEA. This CDR3 is 12 amino acids long. This CDR3 is CSGHRDVTEAFF. In DNA, the CDR3 is TGCAGCGGCCACAGGGACGTCACTGAAGCTTTCTTT.

A word on this clonotype: Germline is not matched at one junction end, which may reflect a read error. The chain joins TRBV7-2 to TRBJ2-3; no firm D call. This CDR3 has 13 amino acids. Germline V CDR1 and CDR2: SGHTA, FQGNSA. The CDR3 DNA sequence: TGTGCCAGCAGTCAGTTAGGCACAGATACGCAGTATTTC. This encodes CASSQLGTDTQYF.

In its sample, this clonotype was seen many times. The gene calls are TRBV6-5 and TRBJ1-6; TRBD1 matches at 8 bases. The V segment lost 7 bases and the J segment 10 bases; nucleotides outside the gene matches: 12. CDR1 MNHEY and CDR2 SVGAGI come from the germline V gene. The CDR3 covers 15 residues. Written as DNA, the CDR3 is TGTGCCAGCATTTCGACAGGGGTAGCTCACTCACCCCTCCACTTT. Its translation is CASISTGVAHSPLHF.

The chain uses TRBV7-6 and TRBJ2-7; D perhaps matches TRBD2 (5 bases). Germline-derived CDR1 and CDR2 are SGHVS and FNYEAQ. The CDR3 spans 14 residues. Trimming pared 7 bases from V and 4 bases from J, leaving 17 bases between. CDR3 in amino acids: CASTPGLIGYEQYF. CDR3 bases: TGTGCCAGCACCCCAGGACTGATCGGGTACGAGCAGTACTTC.

This clonotype was picked up many times. The chain carries TRBV20-1 and TRBJ2-1; 9 positions match TRBD2. The CDR3 sequence is 14 residues long. V lost 3 bases and J lost 12; bases outside the gene matches: 12. Germline CDR1 DFQATT, CDR2 SNEGSKA (reference sequence). CDR3 nucleotide sequence: TGCAGTGCTAGTCTGGCTAGCGGGAACAATCGGCAGTTCTTC. This sequence encodes CSASLASGNNRQFF.

In this sample, this clonotype turned up many times. The CDR3 spells CASSNPMEEKLFF. The CDR3 nucleotides are TGTGCCAGCAGCAACCCGATGGAGGAAAAACTGTTTTTT. The J gene is TRBJ1-4, the V gene TRBV11-2; D is undetermined. The germline V and J ends were trimmed by 5 bases and 8 bases, with 12 bases remaining between them. Germline V gives CDR1 SGHAT, CDR2 FQNNGV. The CDR3 has 13 residues.

This clonotype has ten or more counts. This sequence joins TRBV6-5 and TRBJ2-7; 12 nucleotides match TRBD2. CDR3 size: 15 residues. Per germline, CDR1 MNHEY and CDR2 SVGAGI. After removal of 6 bases from V and 1 base from J, the junction contained 4 bases not matched to a gene. The CDR3 protein is CASRLTSGGSYEQYF. The CDR3 DNA sequence: TGTGCCAGCAGACTCACTAGCGGGGGGTCCTACGAGCAGTACTTC.

In this sample, this clonotype turned up many times. The chain recombines TRBV7-2 with TRBJ1-1; no clear D. In germline, CDR1 is SGHTA, CDR2 FQGNSA. The CDR3 spans 14 residues. Deletions cut 1 base from V and 3 bases from J, with 9 bases between. The CDR3 reads CASSLDGIYTEAFF. CDR3 bases: TGTGCCAGCAGCTTAGACGGGATCTACACTGAAGCTTTCTTT.

This clonotype appeared many times. V and J are TRBV29-1 and TRBJ1-1; D call uncertain. CDR1 and CDR2 (germline): SQVTM, ANQGSEA. The CDR3 extends over 12 amino acids. With 7 bases removed from V and 0 bases from J, the gap between germline ends came to 9 bases. The CDR3 is CSAVGMNTEAFF. The CDR3 nucleotides read TGCAGCGCCGTGGGGATGAACACTGAAGCTTTCTTT.

This clonotype was observed many times. A junction end diverges from the germline sequence, so it may reflect a read error. The J gene is TRBJ2-1, the V gene TRBV12-3 or TRBV12-4; 8 nucleotides match TRBD2. The CDR3 runs to 14 residues. CDR3 sequence: CASGWTSSHNEQFF. The CDR3 nucleotides read TGTGCCAGCGGATGGACTAGCTCCCACAATGAGCAGTTCTTC.

This clonotype was recorded at least ten times. The rearrangement joins TRBV29-1 to TRBJ2-2; 14 bases are a match to TRBD2. The germline V gene has CDR1 SQVTM and CDR2 ANQGSEA. Trimming removed 4 bases from V and 5 bases from J; junction bases left unmatched: 0. This CDR3 is 14 amino acids long. In DNA form, the CDR3 reads TGCAGCGTTGGACTAGCGGGGGGGACCGGGGAGCTGTTTTTT. As protein: CSVGLAGGTGELFF.

There are many counts of this clonotype. This chain uses TRBV29-1 with TRBJ2-2; D is unresolved. Trimming left V 5 bases short and J 6 bases short, with 13 bases between. This CDR3 has 13 residues. Germline CDR1 SQVTM, CDR2 ANQGSEA. The CDR3 region is CSVLKGTAGELFF. The CDR3 DNA reads TGCAGCGTTTTAAAGGGTACGGCCGGGGAGCTGTTTTTT.

V is TRBV28 and J is TRBJ2-3; 9 positions match TRBD1. Trimming cost V 5 bases and J 5 bases; bases outside gene matches: 8. Germline CDR1 is MDHEN and CDR2 is SYDVKM. The CDR3 sequence is 15 residues long. The CDR3 sequence is CASSVNRGRGDTQYF. CDR3 nucleotides: TGTGCCAGCAGTGTAAACAGGGGGCGAGGAGATACGCAGTATTTT. The whole variable domain, remainder taken from reference TRBV28 and TRBJ2-3, is DVKVTQSSRYLVKRTGEKVFLECVQDMDHENMFWYRQDPGLGLRLIYFSYDVKMKEKGDIPEGYSVSREKKERFSLILESASTNQTSMYLCASSVNRGRGDTQYFGPGTRLTVL.

This clonotype was seen many times. The chain carries TRBV6-5 and TRBJ2-7; D gene uncertain. The V gene's germline CDR1 is MNHEY and CDR2 SVGAGI. CDR3 size: 11 residues. Trimming took off 7 bases at V and 3 bases at J, with 7 bases between the two ends. The CDR3 is CASKIGYEQYF. The CDR3 region has the DNA TGTGCCAGCAAGATAGGCTACGAGCAGTACTTC.

This clonotype was counted many times. The J gene is TRBJ1-1, the V gene TRBV10-3, with TRBD1 matching 8 bases. This CDR3 is built from 12 residues. The V segment lost 11 bases and the J segment 11 bases; nucleotides outside the gene matches: 13. Germline assignment: CDR1 ENHRY and CDR2 SYGVKD. CDR3 sequence: CASTTGDSWAFF. The CDR3 DNA reads TGTGCCTCTACGACAGGGGATTCCTGGGCTTTCTTT.

This clonotype has a count of ten or more. The rearrangement uses TRBV29-1 and TRBJ1-2; D may be TRBD1 (6 bases). The germline V gene encodes CDR1 SQVTM and CDR2 ANQGSEA. The CDR3 totals 11 residues. V was pared by 6 bases and J by 10 bases, with 15 bases between. The CDR3 region is CSVGDTAPYTF. The DNA for the CDR3 is TGCAGCGTAGGGGACACAGCTCCCTACACCTTC. The full variable domain, with the rest looked up from reference TRBV29-1 and TRBJ1-2, is SAVISQKPSRDICQRGTSLTIQCQVDSQVTMMFWYRQQPGQSLTLIATANQGSEATYESGFVIDKFPISRPNLTFSTLTVSNMSPEDSSIYLCSVGDTAPYTFGSGTRLTVV.

This clonotype was seen many times. V usage is TRBV20-1 and J usage is TRBJ2-7, with TRBD1 as a possible D gene (6 bases). The ends were cut back, 0 bases at V and 1 base at J, with 13 bases in the middle. The V gene's germline CDR1 is DFQATT and CDR2 SNEGSKA (reference sequence). The CDR3 consists of 15 residues. CDR3 residues: CSAREFGQTSYEQYF. The CDR3 nucleotides are TGCAGTGCTAGAGAATTCGGACAGACATCCTACGAGCAGTACTTC.

Many counts were recorded for this clonotype. The chain joins TRBV3-1 to TRBJ2-1, with D tentatively TRBD2 (5 bases). Trimming left V 0 bases short and J 0 bases short, with 9 bases between. In germline, CDR1 is LGHDT, CDR2 YNNKEL (reference sequence). CDR3 length: 16 residues. CDR3 region: CASSQDPGLSYNEQFF. For the CDR3, the DNA is TGTGCCAGCAGCCAAGATCCCGGACTCTCCTACAATGAGCAGTTCTTC.

This clonotype was found many times. The rearrangement links TRBV20-1 to TRBJ2-2, with a tentative D call TRBD1 (6 bases). Trimming removed 0 bases at V and 7 bases at J, with 18 bases between. The germline V gene has CDR1 DFQATT and CDR2 SNEGSKA (reference sequence). The CDR3 is 16 residues long. CDR3 residues: CSAREVDTRGGGELFF. In nucleotides, the CDR3 is TGCAGTGCTAGAGAGGTCGATACCAGGGGCGGCGGGGAGCTGTTTTTT.

This clonotype was seen ten or more times. The rearrangement links TRBV3-1 to TRBJ2-1, with a possible D match to TRBD2 (5 bases). Germline CDR1 is LGHDT and CDR2 is YNNKEL (reference sequence). V shed 3 bases and J shed 6 bases, with 21 bases lying between them. The CDR3 covers 17 residues. The CDR3 sequence is CASSHPTRLKTGNEQFF. CDR3 in DNA: TGTGCCAGCAGCCACCCCACTAGGCTCAAAACGGGCAATGAGCAGTTCTTC.

Ten or more counts support this clonotype. The chain couples TRBV7-3 to TRBJ2-3, with D possibly matching TRBD2 (5 bases). V lost 1 base to trimming and J lost 8 bases, with 10 bases between them. Germline V CDR1 and CDR2: SGHTA, FQGTGA. This CDR3 comprises 13 residues. CDR3 protein: CASSLKGSGTQYF. CDR3 DNA sequence: TGTGCCAGCAGCTTAAAAGGGAGCGGTACGCAGTATTTT.

This chain's CDR3 is CASSQVRGGKLFF. In DNA form, the CDR3 reads TGTGCCAGCAGCCAAGTACGTGGCGGAAAACTGTTTTTT. This chain connects TRBV14 to TRBJ1-4; unclear D gene. CDR3 size: 13 residues. CDR1 SGHDN and CDR2 FVKESK come from the germline V gene. Trimming removed 1 base at V and 10 bases at J, with 10 bases between.

This clonotype came up many times. The chain combines TRBV20-1 with TRBJ2-4, with D perhaps TRBD2 (5 bases). This CDR3 has 16 amino acids. The germline V gene has CDR1 DFQATT and CDR2 SNEGSKA (reference sequence). The V gene lost 5 bases and the J gene lost 1 base, with 18 bases spanning the gap. CDR3 loop: CSAPAPAGWAKNIQYF. The CDR3 DNA follows: TGCAGTGCTCCTGCCCCTGCGGGTTGGGCCAAAAACATTCAGTACTTC.